This T cell receptor beta chain was identified in a study of shared clonotypes between healthy human individuals. Study-wide context: The donor group consisted of a couple of women and three men, aged 18 to 49.

Comments on this clone: Its antigen is currently unknown.

Trimming removed 5 bases from V and 2 bases from J, with 17 bases in between. The CDR3 totals 16 residues. The germline V gene encodes CDR1 SGHTA and CDR2 FQGNSA. The genomic DNA of each subset was split evenly across several immunoSEQ plates. Produced via immunoSEQ multiplex PCR; TCRdb's table is partial and in-frame only. The sample has about 2.4 million clones; approximately 93% are singletons. The study's findings and limits: Only blood was sampled; tissue repertoires likely differ.

The specimen sequenced was naive CD4+ T cells from PBMCs. Subset given: CD45RA+ positively selected. The chain recombines TRBV7-2 with TRBJ2-3; a weak D match, TRBD2 (6 bases). The clonotype originates from a man between 18 and 35 years old in good health. Some clones in this sample may be carry-over from other donors' samples. The CDR3 DNA reads TGTGCCAGCAGCCCCCGCGGCGGGGCTCCCACAGATACGCAGTATTTT. Translating gives CASSPRGGAPTDTQYF.